These 22 T cell receptor beta chains were sequenced from one sample in a study of T cell clonality in common variable immunodeficiency. The method was immunoSEQ multiplex PCR; TCRdb's version includes in-frame clones alone and lacks a portion of them. Singletons are absent from the sample, which has just over 20,000 clones. Overall study results and limits: Common variable immunodeficiency TCR beta sequences reportedly had fewer deletions and N-nucleotide insertions.

Antigen specificity for these receptors is unknown. Sequences were obtained from peripheral blood mononuclear cells. The receptors were gathered from a human donor with common variable immunodeficiency.

This clone showed up many times. The DNA ends 3 residues before the CDR3 does, and the rest of the CDR3 is filled in from the germline J gene. The J gene is TRBJ2-2, the V gene TRBV7-3; 9 bases match TRBD1. The CDR3 is made up of 13 amino acids. With V trimmed by 6 bases and J by 7 bases, 3 bases remained unmatched. Germline-derived CDR1 and CDR2 are SGHTA and FQGTGA. Partial CDR3 DNA: TGTGCCAGCAGTCGGACAGGGGTCGGGGAG. Translation: CASSRTGVGE. The complete CDR3 protein is CASSRTGVGELFF.

This clone was detected ten times or more. The CDR3 goes on 3 residues after the read ends, and that part is filled in from the germline J gene. This chain joins TRBV7-2 and TRBJ2-5; 9 bases fit TRBD2. V lost 5 bases, J lost 4 bases, and 5 bases stayed unmatched. Germline V gene sequence: CDR1 SGHTA, CDR2 FQGNSA. The CDR3 has 14 amino acids. The CDR3 sequence is CASSPGTSRETQYF. The CDR3 bases that were read are TGTGCCAGCAGCCCTGGGACTAGCAGAGAGACC.

This clone was counted ten times or more. The CDR3 extends 3 residues past the end of the read, so its final part is completed from the germline J gene. V gene TRBV2 combines with J gene TRBJ2-5; 15 nucleotides line up with TRBD2. The germline V gene has CDR1 SNHLY and CDR2 FYNNEI. The CDR3 runs to 16 residues. Trimming at V came to 9 bases and at J to 7 bases, leaving 12 bases not matched to a gene. CDR3 amino acids: CASSYRTSGGEGTQYF. The sequenced CDR3 bases are TGTGCCAGTTCGTATCGGACTAGCGGGGGGGAAGGGACC.

This clone was observed at least ten times. The CDR3 end lies 3 residues beyond the end of the read and is filled in from the germline J gene. The chain uses TRBV5-3 and TRBJ2-7, with a possible D match to TRBD1 (6 bases). TRBV5-3 is given ORF status, its function remaining uncertain. Trimming took 4 bases from V and 0 from J, leaving 11 bases between them. This CDR3 spans 14 amino acids. The CDR3 DNA, read in part, is TGTGCCAGAAGCCCCAGACAGGCCTCCTACGAG. Amino acids: CARSPRQASYE. The full CDR3 is CARSPRQASYEQYF.

This clone was seen repeatedly, ten times or more. Read coverage stops 3 residues before the CDR3 terminus; the germline J gene supplies the remainder. The chain combines TRBV7-2 with TRBJ2-5; maybe TRBD1 (6 bases). The CDR3 covers 15 residues. CDR1 SGHTA and CDR2 FQGNSA come from the germline V gene. V lost 2 bases and J 5 bases, leaving 15 bases between the germline ends. CDR3: CASSLTGRDRETQYF. The sequenced CDR3 bases are TGTGCCAGCAGCTTAACAGGGAGAGACCGGGAGACC.

This clone is medium-sized. The CDR3 goes on 3 residues after the read ends, and that part is filled in from the germline J gene. The rearrangement links TRBV30 to TRBJ2-1; 7 positions match TRBD1. CDR3 size: 14 residues. V trimming: 3 bases; J trimming: 9 bases; junction bases outside the gene matches: 11. Germline CDR1 reads GTSNPN; CDR2 reads SVGIG (reference sequence). The CDR3 here is CAWSHFDRDSEQFF. The CDR3 DNA, read in part, is TGTGCCTGGAGCCATTTCGACAGGGATAGTGAG.

This clone was recorded many times. The read terminates 3 residues ahead of where the CDR3 ends, so the germline J gene completes it. This chain uses TRBV19 with TRBJ1-5; tentative D call: TRBD1 (6 bases). The CDR3 runs to 16 residues. The germline V and J ends were trimmed by 3 bases and 2 bases, with 14 bases remaining between them. CDR1 and CDR2 from the germline V gene are LNHDA and SQIVND (reference sequence). The CDR3 protein is CASSIRGGDGNQPQHF. Incomplete CDR3 DNA: TGTGCCAGTAGTATTAGGGGGGGGGACGGCAATCAGCCC.

This clone was detected ten times or more. The CDR3 is cut off 3 residues early in the read; its end comes from the germline J gene. V gene TRBV20-1 combines with J gene TRBJ1-4, with D perhaps matching TRBD1 (5 bases). Trimming removed 6 bases at V and 0 bases at J, with 11 bases between. Germline assignment: CDR1 DFQATT and CDR2 SNEGSKA (reference sequence). This CDR3 comprises 14 residues. The CDR3 DNA, read in part, is TGCAGTGCCACCCAACAGGCAACTAATGAAAAA. Translated: CSATQQATNEK. In full, the CDR3 reads CSATQQATNEKLFF.

The table lists this clone with many counts. The sequence runs out 3 residues before the end of the CDR3; the remainder is reconstructed from the germline J gene. The genes are TRBV20-1 and TRBJ1-3; no firm D call. CDR3 length: 13 amino acids. Per the germline V gene, CDR1 is DFQATT and CDR2 is SNEGSKA (reference sequence). V gave up 5 bases and J gave up 0 bases, with 8 bases separating them. The sequenced CDR3 bases are TGCAGTGCTGCCGGTCCCTCTGGAAACACC. This codes for CSAAGPSGNT. The complete CDR3 reads CSAAGPSGNTIYF.

This clone was counted at least ten times. The observed sequence ends 3 residues before the CDR3 terminus, with the missing tail filled in from the germline J gene. The J gene is TRBJ2-1, the V gene TRBV9, with 11 bases that match TRBD2. V lost 0 bases to trimming and J lost 7 bases; unmatched junction nucleotides: 3. Germline values: CDR1 SGDLS, CDR2 YYNGEE. This CDR3 is built from 15 residues. This chain's CDR3 is CASSVEASGGNEQFF. Incomplete CDR3 DNA: TGTGCCAGCAGCGTAGAGGCTAGCGGGGGGAATGAG.

This clone was counted only a few times. The CDR3 end falls 3 residues outside the read, so it is completed with the germline J gene. The chain uses TRBV6-1 and TRBJ2-5; D possibly corresponds to TRBD2 (5 bases). V lost 2 bases and J lost 5, with 15 bases in between. Germline V gives CDR1 MNHNS, CDR2 SASEGT. The CDR3 spans 15 residues. Incomplete CDR3 DNA: TGTGCCAGCAGTGAAATGAACAGCCCGGGGGAGACC. As protein: CASSEMNSPGET. The entire CDR3 sequence reads CASSEMNSPGETQYF.

This clone appeared many times. At one end the junction does not follow the germline gene, possibly because of a read error. The CDR3 end lies 3 residues beyond the end of the read and is filled in from the germline J gene. The V and J genes are TRBV7-8 and TRBJ2-1; TRBD2 agrees at 7 bases. Per the germline V gene, CDR1 is SGHVS and CDR2 is FQNEAQ. There are 16 residues in the CDR3. CDR3: CASSPSTGGFYIEQFF. The DNA read from the CDR3 is TGTGCCAGCAGCCCATCCACGGGGGGATTTTACATTGAG.

There are many counts of this clone. With the read ending 3 residues before the CDR3 end, the germline J gene is used to fill in that end. V usage is TRBV19 and J usage is TRBJ2-1; D call uncertain. There are 15 residues in the CDR3. Deletions cut 3 bases from V and 0 bases from J, with 9 bases between. CDR1 and CDR2 (germline): LNHDA, SQIVND (reference sequence). The CDR3 bases that were read are TGTGCCAGTAGTATGGGCAGTCCCTCCTACAATGAG. Residues: CASSMGSPSYNE. From start to end, the CDR3 is CASSMGSPSYNEQFF.

This clone was counted many times. With the read ending 3 residues before the CDR3 end, the germline J gene is used to fill in that end. The chain uses TRBV7-7 and TRBJ1-6; D may be TRBD1 (6 bases). CDR1 is SSHAT, CDR2 FNYEAQ, per germline (reference sequence). Trimming stripped 9 bases from V and 1 base from J, with 16 bases between. This CDR3 has 16 residues. CDR3 residues: CARTGSPLSYNSPLHF. CDR3 bases read: TGTGCCAGGACAGGTTCCCCTCTATCCTATAATTCACCC.

This clone was seen many times. The read comes to an end 3 residues before the CDR3 does, leaving the germline J gene to fill in the end. V gene TRBV6-2 or TRBV6-3 combines with J gene TRBJ1-6; D is ambiguous. Trimming cost V 8 bases and J 8 bases, with 19 bases left between them. The CDR3 extends over 15 amino acids. Germline lookup yields CDR1 MNHEY and CDR2 SVGEGT. CDR3 amino acids: CASGSLTNSYSPLHF. CDR3 bases read: TGTGCCAGCGGTTCGCTGACTAATTCGTATTCACCC.

This clone was seen repeatedly, ten times or more. The sequence runs out 3 residues before the end of the CDR3; the remainder is reconstructed from the germline J gene. This chain joins TRBV20-1 and TRBJ2-5, with TRBD1 matching over 9 bases. With V trimmed by 6 bases and J by 2 bases, 4 bases remained unmatched. The CDR3 extends over 13 amino acids. Germline V CDR1 and CDR2: DFQATT, SNEGSKA (reference sequence). CDR3 DNA (partial): TGCAGTGCCACCGACAGGGGGCAAGAGACC. This encodes CSATDRGQET. The full CDR3 protein reads CSATDRGQETQYF.

This clone was detected many times. CDR3 bases read: TGTGCCAGTAGTATATCACCCGAGGGGTCCCACGAG. This translates into CASSISPEGSHE. The entire CDR3 protein is CASSISPEGSHEQYF. The chain recombines TRBV19 with TRBJ2-7; D possibly matches TRBD1 or TRBD2 (5 bases each). From the germline J gene comes the end of the CDR3, since the read stops 3 residues before it. CDR3 length: 15 residues. Trimming removed 2 bases at V and 5 bases at J, with 16 bases between. The V gene's germline CDR1 is LNHDA and CDR2 SQIVND (reference sequence).

This clone was detected ten times or more. The read comes to an end 3 residues before the CDR3 does, leaving the germline J gene to fill in the end. This sequence joins TRBV6-1 and TRBJ2-5, with 9 bases aligning to TRBD1. Trimming cost V 1 base and J 5 bases; bases outside gene matches: 5. CDR1 is MNHNS and CDR2 is SASEGT in the germline V gene. CDR3 length: 15 residues. CDR3 region: CASSEGTGVGETQYF. The part of the CDR3 DNA that was read is TGTGCCAGCAGTGAAGGGACAGGGGTGGGGGAGACC.

This clone was counted a few times. The read halts 3 residues ahead of the CDR3 end, with the missing end drawn from the germline J gene. This chain joins TRBV11-2 and TRBJ1-3, with D tentatively TRBD1 (5 bases). The CDR3 length is 15 residues. V was trimmed by 2 bases and J by 0 bases, leaving 8 bases between them. Germline V gene sequence: CDR1 SGHAT, CDR2 FQNNGV. The CDR3 loop reads CASSLIRGSGNTIYF. The sequenced part of the CDR3 DNA is TGTGCCAGCAGCTTAATTAGGGGCTCTGGAAACACC.

This clone was counted ten times or more. Read data end 3 residues before the CDR3 end; the end is taken from the germline J gene. The V call is TRBV23-1, the J call TRBJ1-1; 8 nucleotides align to TRBD1. TRBV23-1 is noted as an ORF with a role that remains uncertain. Trimming removed 3 bases from V and 1 base from J; junction bases left unmatched: 4. CDR3 size: 15 residues. The part of the CDR3 DNA that was read is TGCGCCAGCAGTCACCCTGGGACAGGGAACACTGAA. Amino acids: CASSHPGTGNTE. The full CDR3 protein reads CASSHPGTGNTEAFF.

This clone was recorded at least ten times. The read gets to within 3 residues of the CDR3 end, and the germline J gene fills in the rest. The V gene is TRBV20-1, the J gene TRBJ2-5; D not resolved. There are 15 residues in the CDR3. CDR1 and CDR2 from the germline V gene are DFQATT and SNEGSKA (reference sequence). With 0 bases removed from V and 5 bases from J, the gap between germline ends came to 16 bases. CDR3 sequence: CSARDPFTGGETQYF. The CDR3 DNA, read in part, is TGCAGTGCTAGAGACCCTTTTACGGGTGGGGAGACC.

This clone has ten or more counts. The read halts 3 residues ahead of the CDR3 end, with the missing end drawn from the germline J gene. V gene TRBV6-2 or TRBV6-3 combines with J gene TRBJ2-7; D not resolved. V shed 6 bases and J shed 3 bases, with 9 bases lying between them. CDR3 length: 12 residues. CDR1 MNHEY and CDR2 SVGEGT come from the germline V gene. CDR3 region: CASSTPFYEQYF. CDR3 bases read: TGTGCCAGCAGCACACCTTTCTACGAG.